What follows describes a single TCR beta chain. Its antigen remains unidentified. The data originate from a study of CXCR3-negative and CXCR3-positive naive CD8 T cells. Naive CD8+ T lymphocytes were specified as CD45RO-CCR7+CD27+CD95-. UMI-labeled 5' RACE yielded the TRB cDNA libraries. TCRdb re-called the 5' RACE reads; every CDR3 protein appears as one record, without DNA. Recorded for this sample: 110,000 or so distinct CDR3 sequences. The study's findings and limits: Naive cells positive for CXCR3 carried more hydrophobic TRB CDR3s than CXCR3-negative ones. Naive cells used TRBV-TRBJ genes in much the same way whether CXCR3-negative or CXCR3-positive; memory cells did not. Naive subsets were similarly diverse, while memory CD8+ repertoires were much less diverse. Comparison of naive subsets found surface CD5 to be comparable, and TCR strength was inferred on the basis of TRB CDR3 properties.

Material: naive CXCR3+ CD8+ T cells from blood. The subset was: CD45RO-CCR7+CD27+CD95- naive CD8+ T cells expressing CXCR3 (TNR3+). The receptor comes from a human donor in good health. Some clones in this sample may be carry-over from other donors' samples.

This chain's CDR3 is CASSLGTTEAFF. The chain carries TRBV7-9 and TRBJ1-1. This CDR3 comprises 12 residues. Looked up from germline, CDR1 is SEHNR and CDR2 is FQNEAQ (reference sequence).